The 17 T cell receptor beta chains listed next were all sequenced from one sample in a study of OX40 agonist ivuxolimab in advanced cancers. Sequenced by immunoSEQ multiplex PCR; TCRdb stores in-frame clones only, minus some. Found here are some 80,000 clones, 65% to 85% of them singletons; the top ten hold around 7.8%. The sequencing here drew on CD4+ or CD8+ T cells sorted from blood, taken in a trial of the OX40 agonist ivuxolimab. The receptors derive from an adult with an advanced solid tumor such as melanoma, head and neck, liver or kidney cancer.

The J gene is TRBJ1-5, the V gene TRBV27; no clear D. Per the germline V gene, CDR1 is MNHEY and CDR2 is SMNVEV (reference sequence). Trimming stripped 4 bases from V and 0 bases from J, with 13 bases between. CDR3 size: 16 residues. The CDR3 DNA is TGTGCCAGCAGTTCGGGCAGGTCCGATAGCAATCAGCCCCAGCATTTT. Its translation: CASSSGRSDSNQPQHF.

The chain recombines TRBV30 with TRBJ2-2; no clear D. The V end lost 1 base, the J end lost 0 bases, and 12 bases lay between the germline ends. This CDR3 comprises 16 residues. Per the germline V gene, CDR1 is GTSNPN and CDR2 is SVGIG (reference sequence). CDR3 sequence (DNA): TGTGCCTGGAGTGAGTCGGCGCTCCCGAACACCGGGGAGCTGTTTTTT. Translation gives CAWSESALPNTGELFF.

The chain has TRBV2 and TRBJ2-3; 10 bases line up with TRBD2. CDR1 is SNHLY and CDR2 is FYNNEI in the germline V gene. V shed 4 bases and J 5 bases; nucleotides not matched to a gene: 3. There are 14 residues in the CDR3. The CDR3 sequence is CASSVGLALDTQYF. DNA for the CDR3: TGTGCCAGCAGTGTGGGACTAGCGTTAGATACGCAGTATTTT.

The V call is TRBV2, the J call TRBJ2-1; D uncertain. Germline V gene lookup returns CDR1 SNHLY and CDR2 FYNNEI. CDR3 length equals 14 residues. The germline V and J ends were trimmed by 2 bases and 6 bases, with 11 bases remaining between them. This chain's CDR3 is CASSELRASNEQFF. The CDR3 bases are TGTGCCAGCAGTGAACTTCGGGCAAGCAATGAGCAGTTCTTC.

This clone was counted a single time. The chain carries TRBV5-6 and TRBJ1-1; no firm D call. The CDR3 loop spans 14 amino acids. Trimming shortened V by 2 bases and J by 1 base, and 9 bases separated the two germline ends. Germline V lookup: CDR1 SGHDT, CDR2 YYEEEE. The CDR3 loop is CASSFGRPNTEAFF. As DNA, the CDR3 is TGTGCCAGCAGCTTCGGACGGCCGAACACTGAAGCTTTCTTT.

This chain joins TRBV5-1 and TRBJ2-2, with D perhaps given as TRBD1 or TRBD2 (6 bases each). CDR3 length equals 16 residues. Germline-derived CDR1 and CDR2 are SGHRS and YFSETQ. Deletions cut 0 bases from V and 1 base from J, with 10 bases between. The CDR3 sequence is CASSLEGGLNTGELFF. In DNA form, the CDR3 reads TGCGCCAGCAGCTTGGAGGGGGGACTGAACACCGGGGAGCTGTTTTTT.

The chain recombines TRBV29-1 with TRBJ2-7; the match to TRBD2 covers 13 bases. The CDR3 is 15 amino acids. V lost 7 bases to trimming and J lost 4 bases; unmatched junction nucleotides: 10. Germline loops: CDR1 SQVTM, CDR2 ANQGSEA. The CDR3 coding sequence is TGCAGCGCCCGGACTAGCGGGGGCACTCGGTACGAGCAGTACTTC. It encodes CSARTSGGTRYEQYF.

V is TRBV9 and J is TRBJ2-3; TRBD2 aligns across 9 bases. The CDR3 is made up of 15 amino acids. Unmatched junction bases numbered 3, after V lost 0 bases and J lost 4 bases. Germline CDR1 reads SGDLS; CDR2 reads YYNGEE. CDR3 in amino acids: CASSVVAGGPDTQYF. The CDR3 coding sequence is TGTGCCAGCAGCGTAGTGGCGGGAGGGCCAGATACGCAGTATTTT.

On this clone itself: Mismatch with germline at one junction end may stem from a read error. The chain combines TRBV27 with TRBJ2-2; D unresolved. CDR1 is MNHEY, CDR2 SMNVEV, per germline (reference sequence). The CDR3 totals 13 residues. The CDR3 DNA is TGTGCCAGCACTTTAATTGGGACCGGGGAGCTGTTTTTT. The encoded protein is CASTLIGTGELFF.

The V and J genes are TRBV7-2 and TRBJ2-3, with D perhaps TRBD1 or TRBD2 (6 bases each). Germline assignment: CDR1 SGHTA and CDR2 FQGNSA. V lost 6 bases and J 4 bases, leaving 14 bases between the germline ends. The CDR3 runs 14 residues. CDR3 sequence (DNA): TGTGCCAGCAGACTGGGGGGCTCTCCAGATACGCAGTATTTT. Protein product: CASRLGGSPDTQYF.

The V and J genes are TRBV5-1 and TRBJ1-6; TRBD1 aligns across 7 bases. V lost 0 bases, J lost 6 bases, and 9 bases stayed unmatched. This CDR3 has 17 residues. The germline gives CDR1 SGHRS, CDR2 YFSETQ. DNA for the CDR3: TGCGCCAGCAGCTTGGGGTTCCCGGGACAGACTAATTCACCCCTCCACTTT. It encodes CASSLGFPGQTNSPLHF.

J is TRBJ2-1 and V is TRBV9; no clear D. From germline, CDR1 is SGDLS and CDR2 YYNGEE. Trimming cost V 7 bases and J 4 bases, with 15 bases left between them. This CDR3 comprises 14 residues. The CDR3 region is CASEKDYGYNEQFF. In nucleotides, the CDR3 is TGTGCCAGCGAAAAGGATTATGGGTACAATGAGCAGTTCTTC.

The genes are TRBV6-5 and TRBJ1-5; D not resolved. This CDR3 comprises 10 residues. Germline values: CDR1 MNHEY, CDR2 SVGAGI. V gave up 8 bases and J gave up 5 bases, with 4 bases separating them. CDR3 DNA: TGTGCCAGCTCTCATCAGCCCCAGCATTTT. Amino acids: CASSHQPQHF.

The chain has TRBV7-8 and TRBJ2-7; TRBD1 agrees at 8 bases. Trimming cost V 6 bases and J 5 bases; bases outside gene matches: 12. There are 15 residues in the CDR3. Looked up from germline, CDR1 is SGHVS and CDR2 is FQNEAQ. CDR3 sequence (DNA): TGTGCCAGCAGATATGGACAGGGTCCTAGGAACGAGCAGTACTTC. It specifies CASRYGQGPRNEQYF.

About this clone: Other DNA sequences in the sample encode the same CDR3. The chain recombines TRBV19 with TRBJ1-6; D unclear. V dropped 1 base and J dropped 10 bases, with 5 bases sitting between them. This CDR3 comprises 12 residues. The germline V gene has CDR1 LNHDA and CDR2 SQIVND (reference sequence). The CDR3 DNA reads as TGTGCCAGTAGTATAGGTGGATCACCCCTCCACTTT. The encoded protein is CASSIGGSPLHF.

This chain joins TRBV2 and TRBJ1-4, with 7 positions matching TRBD1. With 8 bases clipped from V and 2 bases from J, the junction kept 8 bases outside the gene matches. The germline gives CDR1 SNHLY, CDR2 FYNNEI. The CDR3 loop spans 15 amino acids. CDR3 bases: TGTGCCAGCGACCAAACAGGGGCGACTAATGAAAAACTGTTTTTT. Translated, it gives CASDQTGATNEKLFF.

The gene calls are TRBV14 and TRBJ1-2; D possibly corresponds to TRBD1 (6 bases). Per the germline V gene, CDR1 is SGHDN and CDR2 is FVKESK. The length of the CDR3 is 13 residues. V was trimmed by 2 bases and J by 4 bases, leaving 8 bases between them. The CDR3 is CASSQQGIYGYTF. The CDR3 DNA reads as TGTGCCAGCAGCCAACAGGGGATCTATGGCTACACCTTC.